These 9 T cell receptor beta chains were all obtained from the same sample, sequenced in a study of cytomegalovirus exposure and HLA in healthy donors. Primers: 60 Vbeta forward and 13 Jbeta reverse. Assay: immunoSEQ multiplex PCR; the TCRdb copy retains only in-frame clones and omits some. The table shows about 200,000 clones, with about three quarters occurring only once. Sequenced: PBMCs. The receptors originated from a man aged 40-49 years in good health and CMV-seronegative.

This sequence joins TRBV2 and TRBJ1-3; D might be TRBD1 (5 bases). This CDR3 has 15 amino acids. V lost 3 bases and J 0 bases, leaving 9 bases between the germline ends. CDR1 SNHLY and CDR2 FYNNEI come from the germline V gene. The CDR3 DNA follows: TGTGCCAGCAGTGATCGACAGCCCTCTGGAAACACCATATATTTT. The encoded protein is CASSDRQPSGNTIYF.

Regarding this clone: A read error may account for a junction end that differs from germline. The chain combines TRBV5-8 with TRBJ2-6, with D perhaps TRBD1 (5 bases). Per germline, CDR1 SGHTS and CDR2 YDEGEE. The CDR3 totals 13 residues. Here the CDR3 reads CASSLDGANVLTF. DNA for the CDR3: TGTGCCAGCAGCTTGGATGGGGCCAACGTCTTGACTTTC.

The genes are TRBV9 and TRBJ2-3, with 8 positions matching TRBD1. J was trimmed by 1 base and V by 1 base; bases with no gene match: 5. The CDR3 runs 16 residues. Germline CDR1 reads SGDLS; CDR2 reads YYNGEE. The CDR3 reads CASSVQGARGTDTQYF. The CDR3 nucleotides are TGTGCCAGCAGCGTACAGGGGGCGAGGGGCACAGATACGCAGTATTTT.

The chain is built from TRBV7-9 and TRBJ2-2; D remains unclear. Germline values: CDR1 SEHNR, CDR2 FQNEAQ (reference sequence). The V end lost 0 bases, the J end lost 4 bases, and 3 bases lay between the germline ends. The CDR3 runs to 13 residues. The CDR3 loop reads CASSLAGTGELFF. CDR3 DNA sequence: TGTGCCAGCAGCTTAGCCGGCACCGGGGAGCTGTTTTTT.

J is TRBJ2-5 and V is TRBV11-2; 8 positions match TRBD1. Trimming removed 5 bases from V and 1 base from J; junction bases left unmatched: 3. Looked up from germline, CDR1 is SGHAT and CDR2 is FQNNGV. This CDR3 comprises 14 residues. The chain's CDR3 is CASSPTGAQETQYF. The CDR3 DNA sequence: TGTGCCAGCAGCCCGACAGGGGCCCAAGAGACCCAGTACTTC.

This clone is a singleton in its sample. Mismatch with germline at one junction end may stem from a read error. The chain's CDR3 is CASSLNRLSPEALF. CDR3 in DNA: TGTGCCAGCAGCTTAAACAGGTTGAGCCCTGAAGCTCTCTTT. The chain uses TRBV7-3 and TRBJ1-1, with D possibly TRBD1 on 5 matching bases. The CDR3 spans 14 residues. Germline lookup yields CDR1 SGHTA and CDR2 FQGTGA.

This chain links TRBV7-9 with TRBJ1-2, with D possibly being TRBD1 (5 bases). The V and J ends lost 5 bases and 6 bases respectively, with 10 bases between them. The CDR3 is 12 amino acids. Germline lookup yields CDR1 SEHNR and CDR2 FQNEAQ (reference sequence). CDR3 nucleotides: TGTGCCAGCAGCGGGGCGGGGGATGGCTACACCTTC. This translates into CASSGAGDGYTF.

V is TRBV5-1 and J is TRBJ1-1, with D unresolved. Trimming cost V 4 bases and J 1 base, with 11 bases left between them. This CDR3 contains 14 residues. Germline-derived CDR1 and CDR2 are SGHRS and YFSETQ. The CDR3 region has the DNA TGCGCCAGCAGCCGCAAGGACTCGAACACTGAAGCTTTCTTT. This gives the protein CASSRKDSNTEAFF.

The genes are TRBV7-3 and TRBJ2-2; 7 positions agree with TRBD2. Germline V CDR1 and CDR2: SGHTA, FQGTGA. The CDR3 has 14 amino acids. The junction had 1 base not matched to a gene; V was cut back by 0 bases and J by 6 bases. The CDR3 loop reads CASSLTAGPGELFF. The CDR3 coding sequence is TGTGCCAGCAGCTTAACAGCGGGACCCGGGGAGCTGTTTTTT.